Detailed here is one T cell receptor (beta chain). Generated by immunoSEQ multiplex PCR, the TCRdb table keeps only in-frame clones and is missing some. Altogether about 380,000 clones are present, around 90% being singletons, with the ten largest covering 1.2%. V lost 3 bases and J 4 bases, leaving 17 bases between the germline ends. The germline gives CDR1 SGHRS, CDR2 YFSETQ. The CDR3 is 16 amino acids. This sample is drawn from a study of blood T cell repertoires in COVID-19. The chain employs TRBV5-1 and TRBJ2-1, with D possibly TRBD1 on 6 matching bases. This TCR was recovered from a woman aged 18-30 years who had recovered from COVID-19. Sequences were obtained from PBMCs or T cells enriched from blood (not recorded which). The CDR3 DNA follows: TGCGCCAGCAGCTCCTCAGGGGAGACTCGGTACAATGAGCAGTTCTTC. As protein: CASSSSGETRYNEQFF.